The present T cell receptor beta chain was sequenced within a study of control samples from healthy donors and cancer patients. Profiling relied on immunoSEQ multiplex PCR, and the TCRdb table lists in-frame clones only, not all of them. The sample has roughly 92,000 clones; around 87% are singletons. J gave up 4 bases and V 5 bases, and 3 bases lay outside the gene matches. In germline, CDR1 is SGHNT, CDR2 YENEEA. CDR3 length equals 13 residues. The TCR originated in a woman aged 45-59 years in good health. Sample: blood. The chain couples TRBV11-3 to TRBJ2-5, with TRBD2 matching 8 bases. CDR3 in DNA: TGTGCCAGCAGCCCAGGGACTAGAGAGACCCAGTACTTC. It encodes CASSPGTRETQYF.